This is a list of T cell receptor beta chains from one sample in a study of T-cell reconstitution after alpha-beta-depleted transplantation in children. TCRdb reprocessed the PCR reads with MiXCR, giving one entry per CDR3 protein. Of around 380,000 distinct CDR3 sequences in the sample, around 9.9% were seen once. Sequencing was performed on PBMCs from the stem cell graft donor, taken from the stem cell graft. These TCRs come from a human donor who donated a stem cell graft to a child with acute myeloid leukemia. The CDR3 runs from the conserved cysteine through the conserved F or W. A D gene is named only where the DNA matches it firmly. Not all rows give a size; the values are once, few, many and, for expanded clones, a class.

>TRBV20-1|TRBD1|many|TRBJ1-6
CSAATGGRSYNSPLHF
TGCAGTGCTGCAACAGGGGGAAGGAGCTATAATTCACCCCTCCACTTT
>TRBV12-3/TRBV12-4|NA|NA|TRBJ2-1
CASSLIPRGGRNEQFF
TGTGCCAGCAGTTTAATCCCACGAGGGGGGCGGAATGAGCAGTTCTTC
>TRBV19|NA|once|TRBJ2-7
CASRGRWEYEQYF
TGTGCCAGTCGTGGACGCTGGGAGTACGAGCAGTACTTC
>TRBV29-1|NA|many|TRBJ2-7
CSVRNRDFNEQYF
TGCAGCGTGCGAAACAGGGACTTTAACGAGCAGTACTTC
>TRBV5-1|NA|few|TRBJ2-1
CASSPKGGPFGNEQFF
TGCGCCAGCAGCCCAAAGGGGGGGCCATTTGGCAATGAGCAGTTCTTC
>TRBV6-6|NA|many|TRBJ2-5
CASSYFSDSGGVAQYF
TGTGCCAGCAGTTATTTCTCGGACAGTGGGGGTGTCGCCCAGTACTTC
>TRBV24-1|TRBD1|few|TRBJ2-3
CATSDHTGGADTQYF
TGTGCCACCAGTGATCACACAGGGGGCGCAGATACGCAGTATTTT
>TRBV20-1|TRBD1|few|TRBJ1-2
CSARYPGTDYGYTF
TGCAGTGCTCGCTATCCTGGGACAGACTATGGCTACACCTTC
>TRBV20-1|TRBD2|NA|TRBJ2-1
CSAGLAGAYNEQFF
TGCAGTGCTGGACTAGCGGGAGCGTACAATGAGCAGTTCTTC
>TRBV28|NA|few|TRBJ1-5
CASSLNGGSSGQPQHF
TGTGCCAGCAGTTTAAATGGCGGGTCTTCAGGTCAGCCCCAGCATTTT
>TRBV28|NA|few|TRBJ1-1
CASRTGARDTEAFF
TGTGCCAGCAGGACCGGGGCCAGGGACACTGAAGCTTTCTTT
>TRBV21-1|NA|few|TRBJ2-3
CASSNVEGGASSTDTQYF
TGTGCCAGCAGCAACGTTGAAGGGGGGGCCTCTAGCACAGATACGCAGTATTTT
>TRBV12-3/TRBV12-4|TRBD2|few|TRBJ2-1
CASMDSGGPYNEQFF
TGTGCCAGCATGGACAGCGGGGGGCCTTACAATGAGCAGTTCTTC
>TRBV19|TRBD1|few|TRBJ2-6
CAASQGATGANVLTF
TGTGCCGCATCACAGGGGGCGACCGGGGCCAACGTCCTGACTTTC
>TRBV10-3|TRBD2|many|TRBJ2-5
CAIKGGSPPETQYF
TGTGCCATCAAAGGCGGGAGTCCGCCAGAGACCCAGTACTTC
>TRBV5-1|TRBD1|few|TRBJ1-5
CASSLWGQGGQPQHF
TGCGCCAGCAGCTTATGGGGACAGGGCGGTCAGCCCCAGCATTTT
>TRBV2|NA|NA|TRBJ2-2
CASSENIGTGELFF
TGTGCCAGCAGTGAAAATATTGGCACCGGGGAGCTGTTTTTT
>TRBV20-1|TRBD1|few|TRBJ2-4
CSAFAGTGSKNIQYF
TGCAGTGCCTTCGCCGGGACAGGGAGCAAAAACATTCAGTACTTC
>TRBV7-2|NA|many|TRBJ2-1
CASSPVGTPLDEQFF
TGTGCCAGCAGCCCCGTCGGGACTCCCCTAGATGAGCAGTTCTTC
>TRBV4-1|NA|few|TRBJ2-2
CASSQGYRYPGTNTGELFF
TGCGCCAGCAGCCAAGGGTATCGTTACCCCGGGACTAACACCGGGGAGCTGTTTTTT